This T cell receptor beta chain was recovered during a study of blood T cell repertoires in COVID-19. Study background: Samples came from the United States, Italy and Spain, spanning acute and convalescent COVID-19. Sources were T cells, B-cell-depleted T cells, or PBMCs; the material itself was cDNA or gDNA.

Per the original data handling: Amplifying reference gene primers gave estimates of nucleated cell counts. TCRdb keeps only in-frame clones here, not all; method: immunoSEQ multiplex PCR. D and trimming were read from the DNA, whereas the V and J calls and clone size are those reported in that table. The table shows approximately 100,000 clones, with approximately 80% occurring only once. Germline CDR1 MDHEN, CDR2 SYDVKM. The V and J ends lost 4 bases and 1 base respectively, with 12 bases between them. CDR3 length equals 15 residues. This clone has only a few counts. The genes are TRBV28 and TRBJ2-3; tentative D call: TRBD2 (6 bases). Sequencing was carried out using peripheral blood. The origin of this receptor is an elderly woman with active or convalescent COVID-19. The DNA for the CDR3 is TGTGCCAGCAGTTCCCCGGGCGGGGGCACAGATACGCAGTATTTT. Translating it yields CASSSPGGGTDTQYF.